This T cell receptor beta chain was obtained from a study of T cell responses to AZD1222 COVID-19 vaccine. Data came from immunoSEQ multiplex PCR; TCRdb stores just in-frame clones and leaves some out. Of roughly 180,000 clones listed, 90% to 95% are singletons. Study results and limitations: Among the donors, most were white British and more were female, and clonal diversity was possibly underestimated. Across the whole spike, CD4 TCRs peaked at regions 160-218 and 743-854.

The CDR3 extends over 16 amino acids. J was trimmed by 0 bases and V by 3 bases; bases with no gene match: 6. CDR1 and CDR2 (germline): LGHNA, YSLEER. This clone was recorded only once. Its antigen is not identified. The chain carries TRBV4-3 and TRBJ1-2; TRBD1 agrees at 8 bases. The TCR comes from an adult who received the MenACWY meningococcal vaccine as a control. The sample consisted of peripheral blood, taken 28 days after the second dose of the MenACWY control vaccine. In DNA, the CDR3 is TGCGCCAGCAGCCATCGGGCACAGGGGGCTAACTATGGCTACACCTTC. It is translated as CASSHRAQGANYGYTF.